This T cell receptor (beta chain) was observed in a study of control samples from healthy donors and cancer patients (dated by TCRdb to the early 2020s). The germline V end is reduced by 3 bases and the J end by 5 bases; junction bases left unmatched: 5. The CDR3 starts with the cysteine, ends with the phenylalanine, and has 14 residues. The entry retains the CDR3 DNA only, 42 bases that are in frame from base 1. The germline V gene sets CDR1 to ENHRY and CDR2 to SYGVKD. This clone showed up just once. What this receptor recognizes is not known. No much larger clone exists at a distance of one base, and base qualities are not known. The library came from the immunoSEQ multiplex PCR assay. TCRdb retrieved this table from immuneACCESS and kept in-frame rearrangements only. Not all clones are present; in checked studies, unresolved V genes account for under half, and no reason is known for the remainder. The table for this sample lists approximately 100,000 clones; roughly 90% of them were counted only once. The ten largest account for 7.8% of the sample.

Recombination linked TRBV10-3 to TRBJ2-7; 9 central nucleotides agree with TRBD2. The sequence came from a man aged 25-45 years in good health. Material: blood. In nucleotides, the sequence is TGTGCCATCAGTGAAGGGACTAGCTTTGACGAGCAGTACTTC. It translates as CAISEGTSFDEQYF.